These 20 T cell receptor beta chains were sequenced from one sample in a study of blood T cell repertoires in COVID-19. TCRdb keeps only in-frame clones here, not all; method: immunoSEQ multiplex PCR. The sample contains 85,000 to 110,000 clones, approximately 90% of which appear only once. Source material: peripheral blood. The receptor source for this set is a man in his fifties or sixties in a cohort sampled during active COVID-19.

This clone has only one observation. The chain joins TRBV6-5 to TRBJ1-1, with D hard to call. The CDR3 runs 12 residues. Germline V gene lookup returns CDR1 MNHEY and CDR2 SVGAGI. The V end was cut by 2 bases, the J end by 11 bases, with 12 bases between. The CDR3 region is CASSYPLERAFF. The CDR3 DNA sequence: TGTGCCAGCAGTTACCCCCTGGAGAGGGCTTTCTTT.

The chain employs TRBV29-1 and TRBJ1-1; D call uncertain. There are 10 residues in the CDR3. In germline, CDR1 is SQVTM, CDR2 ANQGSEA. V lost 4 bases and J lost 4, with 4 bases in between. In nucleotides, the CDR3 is TGCAGCGTTGGAGGCACTGAAGCTTTCTTT. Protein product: CSVGGTEAFF.

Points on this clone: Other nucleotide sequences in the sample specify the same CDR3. CDR3 DNA: TGTGCCAGTATCGGACAGACCTTGGATACGCAGTATTTT. It is translated as CASIGQTLDTQYF. This sequence joins TRBV19 and TRBJ2-3, with D possibly being TRBD1 (6 bases). The CDR3 covers 13 residues. In germline, CDR1 is LNHDA, CDR2 SQIVND (reference sequence). The germline V and J ends were trimmed by 7 bases and 6 bases, with 14 bases remaining between them.

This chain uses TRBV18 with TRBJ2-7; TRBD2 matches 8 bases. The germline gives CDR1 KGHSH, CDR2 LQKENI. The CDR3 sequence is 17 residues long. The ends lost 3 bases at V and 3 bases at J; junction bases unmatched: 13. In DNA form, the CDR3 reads TGTGCCAGCTCACCGGTCGGGGCGGGGGGCCAACACTACGAGCAGTACTTC. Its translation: CASSPVGAGGQHYEQYF.

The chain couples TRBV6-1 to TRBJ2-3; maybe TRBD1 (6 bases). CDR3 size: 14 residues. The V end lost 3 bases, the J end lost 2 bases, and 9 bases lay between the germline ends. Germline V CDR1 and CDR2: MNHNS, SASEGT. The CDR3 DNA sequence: TGTGCCAGCAGTGACCCAGGGGACACAGATACGCAGTATTTT. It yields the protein CASSDPGDTDTQYF.

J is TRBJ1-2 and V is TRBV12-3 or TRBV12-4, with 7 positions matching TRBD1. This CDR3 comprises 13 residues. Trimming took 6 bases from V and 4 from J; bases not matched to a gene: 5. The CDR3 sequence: CASSLTGVYGYTF. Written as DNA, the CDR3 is TGTGCCAGCAGCCTAACAGGGGTCTATGGCTACACCTTC.

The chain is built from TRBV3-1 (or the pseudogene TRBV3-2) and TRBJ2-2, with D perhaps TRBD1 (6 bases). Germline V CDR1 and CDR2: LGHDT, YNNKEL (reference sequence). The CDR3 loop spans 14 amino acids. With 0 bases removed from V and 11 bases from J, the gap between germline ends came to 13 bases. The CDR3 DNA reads TGTGCCAGCAGCCAAGATCGGGACATTGGAGAGCTGTTTTTT. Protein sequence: CASSQDRDIGELFF.

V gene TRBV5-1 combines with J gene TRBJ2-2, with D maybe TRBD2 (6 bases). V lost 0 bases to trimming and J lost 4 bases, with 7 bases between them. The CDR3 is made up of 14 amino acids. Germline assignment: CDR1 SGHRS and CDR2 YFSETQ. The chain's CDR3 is CASSLAGGTGELFF. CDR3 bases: TGCGCCAGCAGCTTGGCCGGGGGCACCGGGGAGCTGTTTTTT. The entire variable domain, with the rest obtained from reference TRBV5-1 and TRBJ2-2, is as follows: KAGVTQTPRYLIKTRGQQVTLSCSPISGHRSVSWYQQTPGQGLQFLFEYFSETQRNKGNFPGRFSGRQFSNSRSEMNVSTLELGDSALYLCASSLAGGTGELFFGEGSRLTVL.

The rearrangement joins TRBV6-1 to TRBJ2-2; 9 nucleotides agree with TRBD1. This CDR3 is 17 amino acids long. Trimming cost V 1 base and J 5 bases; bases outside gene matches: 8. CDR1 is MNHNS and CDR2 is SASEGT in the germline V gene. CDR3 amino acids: CASSEGWTGDWTGELFF. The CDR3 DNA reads TGTGCCAGCAGTGAAGGATGGACAGGGGATTGGACCGGGGAGCTGTTTTTT.

As DNA, the CDR3 is TGTGCCAGCAGCCATAAGCTTTCTGGAAACACCATATATTTT. This codes for CASSHKLSGNTIYF. The gene calls are TRBV3-1 (or the pseudogene TRBV3-2) and TRBJ1-3; D is ambiguous. CDR3 length: 14 amino acids. Trimming left V 3 bases short and J 1 base short, with 7 bases between. Germline V gene lookup returns CDR1 LGHDT and CDR2 YNNKEL (reference sequence).

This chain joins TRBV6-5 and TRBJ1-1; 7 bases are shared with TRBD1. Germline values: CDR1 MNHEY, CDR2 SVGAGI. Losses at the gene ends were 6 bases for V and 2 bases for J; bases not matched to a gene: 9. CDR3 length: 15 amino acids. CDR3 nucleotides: TGTGCCAGCAGCAAACAGGGGCCCGGCAACACTGAAGCTTTCTTT. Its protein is CASSKQGPGNTEAFF.

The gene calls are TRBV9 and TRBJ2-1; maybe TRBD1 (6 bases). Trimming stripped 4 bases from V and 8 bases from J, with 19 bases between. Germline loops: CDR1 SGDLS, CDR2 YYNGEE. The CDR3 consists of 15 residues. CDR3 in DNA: TGTGCCAGCAGCTACGCGTCAGGGGTAGGATATGAGCAGTTCTTC. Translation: CASSYASGVGYEQFF. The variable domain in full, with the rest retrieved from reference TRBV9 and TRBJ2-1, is DSGVTQTPKHLITATGQRVTLRCSPRSGDLSVYWYQQSLDQGLQFLIQYYNGEERAKGNILERFSAQQFPDLHSELNLSSLELGDSALYFCASSYASGVGYEQFFGPGTRLTVL.

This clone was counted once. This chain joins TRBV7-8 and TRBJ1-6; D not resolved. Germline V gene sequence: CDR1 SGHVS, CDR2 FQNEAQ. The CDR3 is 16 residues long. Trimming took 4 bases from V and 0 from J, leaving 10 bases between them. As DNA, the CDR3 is TGTGCCAGCAGCTCCACCGGGAGCTCCTATAATTCACCCCTCCACTTT. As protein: CASSSTGSSYNSPLHF.

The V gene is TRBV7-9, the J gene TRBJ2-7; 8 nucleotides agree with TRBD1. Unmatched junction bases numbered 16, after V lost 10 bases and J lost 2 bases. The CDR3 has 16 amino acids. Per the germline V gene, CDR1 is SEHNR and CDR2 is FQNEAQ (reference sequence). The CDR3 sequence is CATILPTGEEPYEQYF. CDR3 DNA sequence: TGTGCCACCATACTACCGACAGGGGAGGAACCCTACGAGCAGTACTTC.

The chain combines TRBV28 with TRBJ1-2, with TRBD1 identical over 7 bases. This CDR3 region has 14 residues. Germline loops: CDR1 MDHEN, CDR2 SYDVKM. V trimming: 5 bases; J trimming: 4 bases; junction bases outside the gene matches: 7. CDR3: CASSLDGQVYGYTF. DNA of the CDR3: TGTGCCAGCAGTCTTGATGGACAGGTCTATGGCTACACCTTC.

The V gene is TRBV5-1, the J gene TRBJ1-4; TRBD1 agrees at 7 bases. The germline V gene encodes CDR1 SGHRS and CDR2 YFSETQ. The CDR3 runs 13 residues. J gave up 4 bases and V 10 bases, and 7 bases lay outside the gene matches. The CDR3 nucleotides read TGCGCCTCCAGACAGGGAATTAATGAAAAACTGTTTTTT. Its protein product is CASRQGINEKLFF.

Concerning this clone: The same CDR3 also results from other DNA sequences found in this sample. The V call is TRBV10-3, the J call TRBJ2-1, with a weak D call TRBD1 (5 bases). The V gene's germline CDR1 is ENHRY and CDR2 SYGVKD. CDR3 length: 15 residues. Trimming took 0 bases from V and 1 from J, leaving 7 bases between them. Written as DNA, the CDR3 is TGTGCCATCAGTGAGTCGCAGGGTTCCTACAATGAGCAGTTCTTC. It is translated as CAISESQGSYNEQFF.

CDR3 residues: CASSFREATEAFF. Here the CDR3 DNA reads TGTGCCAGCAGTTTCAGGGAGGCCACTGAAGCTTTCTTT. The rearrangement links TRBV27 to TRBJ1-1; D might be TRBD1 (5 bases). The CDR3 covers 13 residues. Germline V lookup: CDR1 MNHEY, CDR2 SMNVEV (reference sequence). Trimming left V 3 bases short and J 4 bases short, with 9 bases between.

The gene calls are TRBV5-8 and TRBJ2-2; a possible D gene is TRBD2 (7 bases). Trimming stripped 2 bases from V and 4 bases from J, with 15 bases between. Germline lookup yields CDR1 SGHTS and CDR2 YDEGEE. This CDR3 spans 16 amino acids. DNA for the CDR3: TGTGCCAGCAGCTTCTTCGGCGGGGGCTCCACCGGGGAGCTGTTTTTT. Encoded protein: CASSFFGGGSTGELFF.

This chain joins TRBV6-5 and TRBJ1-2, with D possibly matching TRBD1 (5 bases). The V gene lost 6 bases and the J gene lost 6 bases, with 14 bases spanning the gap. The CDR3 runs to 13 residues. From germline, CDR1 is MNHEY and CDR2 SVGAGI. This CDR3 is CASRSGGVNGYTF. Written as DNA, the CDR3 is TGTGCCAGCAGGTCCGGGGGGGTCAATGGCTACACCTTC.